This T cell receptor (beta chain) comes out of a study of T cell changes during pregnancy in multiple sclerosis. This CDR3 is built from 15 residues. Trimming shortened V by 0 bases and J by 5 bases, and 13 bases separated the two germline ends. Germline assignment: CDR1 MNHEY and CDR2 SVGAGI. Some clones are missing from TCRdb's copy, which holds only in-frame ones; the method was immunoSEQ multiplex PCR. The repertoire holds about 61,000 clones, about nine tenths seen once, with roughly 3.3% in the top ten. The J gene is TRBJ1-2, the V gene TRBV6-5, with a possible D match to TRBD1 (5 bases). The sample consisted of peripheral blood, taken in the first trimester of pregnancy. The sequence was collected from a female donor in good health, enrolled as a control in a pregnancy study. The CDR3 DNA is TGTGCCAGCAGTTACTCGACATCTGGGGCATATGGCTACACCTTC. Residues: CASSYSTSGAYGYTF.